These 12 T cell receptor beta chains were sequenced from one sample in a study of neurological immune-mediated disorders. TCRdb called the 5' RACE reads again in MiXCR, with one record for every CDR3 protein. This table holds 25,000 to 30,000 distinct CDR3 sequences, more than 6.5% found once. The sequencing sample was made of PBMCs. The source is a woman in her fifties or sixties in good health.

This clonotype was detected ten times or more. The V call is TRBV20-1, the J call TRBJ1-2, with D possibly being TRBD1 (6 bases). CDR1 is DFQATT and CDR2 is SNEGSKA in the germline V gene (reference sequence). This CDR3 comprises 13 residues. Trimming stripped 4 bases from V and 7 bases from J, with 16 bases between. The CDR3 protein is CSAIQLPGAGYTF. The CDR3 coding sequence is TGCAGTGCTATACAACTTCCGGGGGCTGGCTACACCTTC.

This clonotype appeared many times. The rearrangement joins TRBV5-6 to TRBJ1-3, with D uncertain. Trimming removed 3 bases from V and 0 bases from J, with 10 bases in between. This CDR3 has 15 amino acids. Germline V CDR1 and CDR2: SGHDT, YYEEEE. The CDR3 nucleotides are TGTGCCAGCAGCTCCTTGGGTAGCTCTGGAAACACCATATATTTT. Its translation is CASSSLGSSGNTIYF.

Ten or more counts support this clonotype. The chain links TRBV9 to TRBJ2-6, with D uncertain. This CDR3 is 17 amino acids long. Germline CDR1 is SGDLS and CDR2 is YYNGEE. V shed 0 bases and J shed 4 bases, with 14 bases lying between them. CDR3 amino acids: CASSVGGSLQGANVLTF. The CDR3 DNA reads TGTGCCAGCAGCGTAGGTGGTAGTCTCCAGGGGGCCAACGTCCTGACTTTC.

This clonotype came up many times. The chain has TRBV29-1 and TRBJ2-4, with 8 nucleotides matching TRBD2. The CDR3 runs 14 residues. The V gene end was trimmed by 3 bases and the J gene end by 4 bases; junction bases not matched to a gene: 5. Germline lookup yields CDR1 SQVTM and CDR2 ANQGSEA. Here the CDR3 DNA reads TGCAGCGTTGAGCTAGCGGGTACTAAAAACATTCAGTACTTC. Its protein is CSVELAGTKNIQYF.

Ten or more counts support this clonotype. J is TRBJ1-4 and V is TRBV20-1; D uncertain. The germline V gene has CDR1 DFQATT and CDR2 SNEGSKA (reference sequence). The CDR3 sequence is 13 residues long. The V and J ends lost 6 bases and 5 bases respectively, with 13 bases between them. The DNA for the CDR3 is TGCAGTGCCCAGATGACGGGAAATGAAAAACTGTTTTTT. Amino acid sequence: CSAQMTGNEKLFF.

This clonotype was recorded many times. This CDR3 reads CASSLQGAGTGELFF. The CDR3 bases are TGTGCCAGCAGCTTACAAGGGGCCGGCACCGGGGAGCTGTTTTTT. The chain has TRBV7-8 and TRBJ2-2; TRBD1 is a possible D gene (5 bases). V dropped 2 bases and J dropped 4 bases, with 11 bases sitting between them. CDR1 and CDR2 (germline): SGHVS, FQNEAQ. There are 15 residues in the CDR3.

This clonotype has a count of ten or more. The CDR3 DNA sequence: TGTGCCAGCAAGTGGCAAATCTACGAGCAGTACTTC. This gives the protein CASKWQIYEQYF. The V and J genes are TRBV2 and TRBJ2-7; D remains unclear. This CDR3 has 12 residues. Trimming removed 7 bases from V and 3 bases from J, with 10 bases in between. The germline V gene has CDR1 SNHLY and CDR2 FYNNEI.

At least ten counts were recorded for this clonotype. This chain connects TRBV9 to TRBJ2-6, with 8 bases that match TRBD1. The CDR3 covers 17 residues. Per the germline V gene, CDR1 is SGDLS and CDR2 is YYNGEE. The trim removed 4 bases at V and 3 bases at J, leaving 9 bases unmatched. The CDR3 DNA reads TGTGCCAGCAGCCCCCGGACAGGGAGTAATGGGGCCAACGTCCTGACTTTC. This gives the protein CASSPRTGSNGANVLTF.

Many counts were recorded for this clonotype. Compared with germline, one end of the junction differs, possibly owing to a read error. The rearrangement joins TRBV20-1 to TRBJ1-2; a possible D gene is TRBD1 (5 bases). This CDR3 has 12 amino acids. From germline, CDR1 is DFQATT and CDR2 SNEGSKA (reference sequence). CDR3 nucleotides: TGCAGTGCTAGAGATAGACAGCTCCTGCTACCCTTC. This encodes CSARDRQLLLPF.

This clonotype was observed many times. This CDR3 is CASSLSRGREQYF. CDR3 bases: TGTGCCAGCAGTTTATCTCGGGGTCGCGAGCAGTACTTC. This chain uses TRBV27 with TRBJ2-7, with D perhaps TRBD2 (5 bases). The V gene lost 0 bases and the J gene lost 6 bases, with 9 bases spanning the gap. The CDR3 has 13 residues. Germline V gives CDR1 MNHEY, CDR2 SMNVEV (reference sequence).

This clonotype was observed at least ten times. The rearrangement uses TRBV5-6 and TRBJ2-3, with 7 bases identical to TRBD2. The CDR3 consists of 14 residues. Germline trimming cut 1 base from V and 1 base from J; bases unmatched to any gene: 0. The germline V gene has CDR1 SGHDT and CDR2 YYEEEE. The CDR3 DNA reads as TGTGCCAGCAGCTTGAGCGGGGGCACAGATACGCAGTATTTT. Its protein is CASSLSGGTDTQYF.

This clonotype was counted ten times or more. The CDR3 spells CASSLRGTRNTEAFF. CDR3 coding DNA: TGTGCCAGCAGCTTGAGGGGGACGAGGAACACTGAAGCTTTCTTT. The gene calls are TRBV5-6 and TRBJ1-1; perhaps TRBD1 as D (6 bases). V shed 1 base and J shed 1 base, with 11 bases lying between them. The CDR3 spans 15 residues. Per the germline V gene, CDR1 is SGHDT and CDR2 is YYEEEE.